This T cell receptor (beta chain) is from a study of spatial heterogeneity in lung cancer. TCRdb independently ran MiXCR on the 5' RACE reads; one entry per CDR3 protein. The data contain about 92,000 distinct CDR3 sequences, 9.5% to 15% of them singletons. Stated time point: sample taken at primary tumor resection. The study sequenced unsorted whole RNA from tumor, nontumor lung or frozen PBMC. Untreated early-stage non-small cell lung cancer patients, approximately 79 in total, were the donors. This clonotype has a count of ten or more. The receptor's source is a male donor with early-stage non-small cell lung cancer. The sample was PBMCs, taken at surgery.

The CDR3 region has the DNA TGCGCCAGCAGCCCTACGGGGGGTATCTACGAGCAGTACTTC. It translates to CASSPTGGIYEQYF. J is TRBJ2-7 and V is TRBV5-1; 7 bases agree with TRBD2. This CDR3 is built from 14 residues. Trimming at V came to 4 bases and at J to 3 bases, leaving 7 bases not matched to a gene. CDR1 SGHRS and CDR2 YFSETQ come from the germline V gene.